Each of the 24 T cell receptor beta chains below was sequenced from the same sample in a study of blood T cell repertoires in COVID-19. Measured with immunoSEQ multiplex PCR; TCRdb has only the in-frame clones, and not every one. This table holds 310,000 or so clones, more than 75% found once. Sequencing was carried out using peripheral blood. All receptors derive from a man in his forties or fifties with active or convalescent COVID-19.

The chain uses TRBV7-2 and TRBJ2-5; 9 nucleotides align to TRBD1. Germline V gene sequence: CDR1 SGHTA, CDR2 FQGNSA. CDR3 length: 15 amino acids. After removal of 2 bases from V and 3 bases from J, the junction contained 4 bases not matched to a gene. For the CDR3, the DNA is TGTGCCAGCAGCTTAACGTGGACAGGGGAAGAGACCCAGTACTTC. Amino acids: CASSLTWTGEETQYF.

The chain uses TRBV11-2 and TRBJ1-2; D is unclear. The V end lost 1 base, the J end lost 2 bases, and 17 bases lay between the germline ends. This CDR3 contains 17 residues. Germline V CDR1 and CDR2: SGHAT, FQNNGV. CDR3 sequence: CASSLVPGGNRNYGYTF. The DNA of the CDR3 is TGTGCCAGCAGCTTAGTACCCGGAGGAAATCGGAACTATGGCTACACCTTC.

V usage is TRBV18 and J usage is TRBJ2-1; weak D call: TRBD1 (5 bases). The germline CDR1 and CDR2 sequences are KGHSH and LQKENI. V was pared by 2 bases and J by 1 base, with 15 bases between. The CDR3 has 17 amino acids. CDR3 sequence: CASSPYLGAESYNEQFF. The CDR3, as DNA: TGTGCCAGCTCACCATACCTAGGGGCTGAATCCTACAATGAGCAGTTCTTC.

Notes on this clone: Other DNA variants within this sample encode the same CDR3. The rearrangement links TRBV9 to TRBJ2-5; D perhaps matches TRBD1 (5 bases). V was cut by 0 bases and J by 2 bases, with 11 bases left in between. The CDR3 is 15 residues long. CDR1 is SGDLS, CDR2 YYNGEE, per germline. The CDR3 protein is CASSVGGALQETQYF. The CDR3 nucleotides read TGTGCCAGCAGCGTAGGTGGGGCACTTCAAGAGACCCAGTACTTC.

The chain joins TRBV24-1 to TRBJ2-2, with TRBD2 as a possible D gene (7 bases). V was pared by 9 bases and J by 4 bases, with 11 bases between. The germline V gene has CDR1 KGHDR and CDR2 SFDVKD. This CDR3 is built from 13 residues. CDR3 residues: CATRGAATGELFF. The DNA of the CDR3 is TGTGCCACCCGGGGGGCGGCCACCGGGGAGCTGTTTTTT.

The V gene is TRBV11-3, the J gene TRBJ2-3; a weak D match, TRBD2 (6 bases). V was pared by 5 bases and J by 2 bases, with 17 bases between. The length of the CDR3 is 16 residues. Germline V lookup: CDR1 SGHNT, CDR2 YENEEA. CDR3 sequence (DNA): TGTGCCAGCAGCGAAGGAGGGACGGAGGCCACAGATACGCAGTATTTT. This codes for CASSEGGTEATDTQYF.

V usage is TRBV7-2 and J usage is TRBJ1-6; 7 bases fit TRBD1. The germline CDR1 and CDR2 sequences are SGHTA and FQGNSA. The CDR3 covers 13 residues. J gave up 17 bases and V 1 base, and 8 bases lay outside the gene matches. The CDR3 here is CASSLGGTAQVHF. CDR3 in DNA: TGTGCCAGCAGCTTAGGGGGGACAGCGCAGGTCCACTTT.

V usage is TRBV27 and J usage is TRBJ1-2; no reliable D call. Trimming left V 8 bases short and J 11 bases short, with 6 bases between. CDR1 and CDR2 (germline): MNHEY, SMNVEV (reference sequence). The length of the CDR3 is 8 residues. The CDR3 here is CASQAYTF. Here the CDR3 DNA reads TGTGCCAGCCAGGCATACACCTTC.

This sequence joins TRBV6-5 and TRBJ1-5; D gene uncertain. The germline V gene has CDR1 MNHEY and CDR2 SVGAGI. The CDR3 totals 13 residues. V was trimmed by 7 bases and J by 5 bases, leaving 12 bases between them. The CDR3 sequence is CASKAGSYQPQHF. In nucleotides, the CDR3 is TGTGCCAGCAAAGCAGGATCCTATCAGCCCCAGCATTTT.

The chain uses TRBV5-1 and TRBJ1-2, with TRBD1 matching 12 bases. The CDR3 contains 16 residues. V was clipped by 5 bases and J by 8 bases; unmatched bases: 13. Germline V CDR1 and CDR2: SGHRS, YFSETQ. The CDR3, as DNA: TGCGCCAGCAGGGAAGGGACAGGGGGCTCCGCGCGAGGCTACACCTTC. Residues: CASREGTGGSARGYTF.

The chain recombines TRBV4-2 with TRBJ1-1, with D uncertain. The V end lost 3 bases, the J end lost 1 base, and 9 bases lay between the germline ends. CDR1 LGHNA and CDR2 YNFKEQ come from the germline V gene. CDR3 size: 14 residues. The CDR3 sequence: CASSHDTGNTEAFF. The CDR3 bases are TGTGCCAGCAGCCACGACACCGGGAACACTGAAGCTTTCTTT.

The CDR3: CASSLRQAAEKLFF. In DNA, the CDR3 is TGTGCCAGCAGCTTGAGACAGGCCGCGGAAAAACTGTTTTTT. V is TRBV5-6 and J is TRBJ1-4, with TRBD1 as a possible D gene (6 bases). V dropped 1 base and J dropped 8 bases, with 12 bases sitting between them. There are 14 residues in the CDR3. Germline CDR1 and CDR2: SGHDT and YYEEEE.

Concerning this clone itself: The sample has other DNA sequences that encode this CDR3 too. The chain has TRBV5-1 and TRBJ2-2; D is unresolved. The CDR3 sequence is 13 residues long. The germline CDR1 and CDR2 sequences are SGHRS and YFSETQ. Between the trimmed V and J ends, which lost 2 bases and 4 bases, there was a span of 6 bases. CDR3 coding DNA: TGCGCCAGCAGCTTCGACTTCACCGGGGAGCTGTTTTTT. Encoded protein: CASSFDFTGELFF. Based on the CDR3 plus reference TRBV5-1 and TRBJ2-2, the full variable domain is KAGVTQTPRYLIKTRGQQVTLSCSPISGHRSVSWYQQTPGQGLQFLFEYFSETQRNKGNFPGRFSGRQFSNSRSEMNVSTLELGDSALYLCASSFDFTGELFFGEGSRLTVL.

About this clone itself: The sample holds other DNA sequences that translate to the same CDR3. The J gene is TRBJ1-2, the V gene TRBV28; D is unresolved. V was clipped by 6 bases and J by 4 bases, with 9 bases between them. The CDR3 totals 12 residues. Germline CDR1 MDHEN, CDR2 SYDVKM. The CDR3 loop is CASRPGGYGYTF. The DNA for the CDR3 is TGTGCCAGCAGACCGGGTGGCTATGGCTACACCTTC.

The rearrangement uses TRBV3-1 (or the pseudogene TRBV3-2) and TRBJ2-5; 8 bases align to TRBD2. The CDR3 length is 16 residues. Trimming cost V 0 bases and J 9 bases; bases outside gene matches: 12. Germline V gene data show CDR1 as LGHDT and CDR2 as YNNKEL (reference sequence). For the CDR3, the DNA is TGTGCCAGCAGCCAAGATCGAAAGGGGACTAGTTACTCCCAGTACTTC. This codes for CASSQDRKGTSYSQYF.

The chain links TRBV3-1 (or the pseudogene TRBV3-2) to TRBJ1-2; 8 bases fit TRBD1. Losses at the gene ends were 5 bases for V and 4 bases for J; bases not matched to a gene: 3. Looked up from germline, CDR1 is LGHDT and CDR2 is YNNKEL (reference sequence). CDR3 length equals 13 residues. The CDR3 DNA reads TGTGCCAGCAGCGAAACAGGGGGCTATGGCTACACCTTC. It is translated as CASSETGGYGYTF.

This clone was found once. The chain is built from TRBV7-3 and TRBJ2-3; the match to TRBD2 covers 11 bases. This CDR3 is built from 15 residues. Germline trimming cut 6 bases from V and 0 bases from J; bases unmatched to any gene: 2. From germline, CDR1 is SGHTA and CDR2 FQGTGA. This CDR3 is CASSLAGGSTDTQYF. The CDR3 coding sequence is TGTGCCAGCAGTCTAGCGGGGGGTAGCACAGATACGCAGTATTTT. Complete variable domain (other parts from reference TRBV7-3 and TRBJ2-3): GAGVSQTPSNKVTEKGKYVELRCDPISGHTALYWYRQSLGQGPEFLIYFQGTGAADDSGLPNDRFFAVRPEGSVSTLKIQRTERGDSAVYLCASSLAGGSTDTQYFGPGTRLTVL.

The genes are TRBV30 and TRBJ1-6; D remains ambiguous. Germline loops: CDR1 GTSNPN, CDR2 SVGIG (reference sequence). CDR3 length: 14 residues. V shed 1 base and J shed 9 bases, with 13 bases lying between them. For the CDR3, the DNA is TGTGCCTGGAGTGAGGCGGGTAGGAGTTCACCCCTCCACTTT. Protein: CAWSEAGRSSPLHF.

V gene TRBV29-1 combines with J gene TRBJ2-7; unclear D gene. The CDR3 spans 12 residues. With 4 bases removed from V and 0 bases from J, the gap between germline ends came to 7 bases. The germline V gene has CDR1 SQVTM and CDR2 ANQGSEA. DNA of the CDR3: TGCAGCGTTGGCAGAAGCTCCTACGAGCAGTACTTC. Translated, it gives CSVGRSSYEQYF.

The chain carries TRBV28 and TRBJ2-6, with a tentative D call TRBD2 (5 bases). CDR3 length: 14 amino acids. Per the germline V gene, CDR1 is MDHEN and CDR2 is SYDVKM. Trimming removed 6 bases from V and 2 bases from J, with 8 bases in between. CDR3 loop: CASSPGAGANVLTF. CDR3 DNA sequence: TGTGCCAGCAGCCCCGGGGCTGGGGCCAACGTCCTGACTTTC.

This chain uses TRBV11-2 with TRBJ2-3; TRBD2 matches 9 bases. V lost 6 bases and J lost 1; bases outside the gene matches: 14. This CDR3 region has 18 residues. Germline V gene lookup returns CDR1 SGHAT and CDR2 FQNNGV. CDR3 DNA sequence: TGTGCCAGCAGTTTAAGTAGTAGACTAGCGGTCGGCACAGATACGCAGTATTTT. Translation: CASSLSSRLAVGTDTQYF.

The chain links TRBV3-1 (or the pseudogene TRBV3-2) to TRBJ1-2; 10 positions agree with TRBD1. CDR1 is LGHDT and CDR2 is YNNKEL in the germline V gene (reference sequence). J gave up 6 bases and V 0 bases, and 13 bases lay outside the gene matches. This CDR3 is built from 18 residues. The CDR3 DNA reads TGTGCCAGCAGCCAAGAGAGGCATCCCGACAGGGGGCGAGATGGCTACACCTTC. Residues: CASSQERHPDRGRDGYTF.

This clone came up a few times. The chain carries TRBV18 and TRBJ2-1; weak D call: TRBD2 (5 bases). The CDR3 is made up of 14 amino acids. V was clipped by 5 bases and J by 4 bases, with 12 bases between them. Germline V gene data show CDR1 as KGHSH and CDR2 as LQKENI. CDR3 DNA: TGTGCCAGCTCAATCGGGGAGTATTACAATGAGCAGTTCTTC. This encodes CASSIGEYYNEQFF.

The chain recombines TRBV19 with TRBJ2-6, with D possibly being TRBD2 (6 bases). Trimming took off 2 bases at V and 2 bases at J, with 10 bases between the two ends. Germline V gene sequence: CDR1 LNHDA, CDR2 SQIVND (reference sequence). The CDR3 spans 16 residues. The chain's CDR3 is CASSITGVTGANVLTF. The CDR3, as DNA: TGTGCCAGTAGTATAACGGGGGTCACTGGGGCCAACGTCCTGACTTTC.